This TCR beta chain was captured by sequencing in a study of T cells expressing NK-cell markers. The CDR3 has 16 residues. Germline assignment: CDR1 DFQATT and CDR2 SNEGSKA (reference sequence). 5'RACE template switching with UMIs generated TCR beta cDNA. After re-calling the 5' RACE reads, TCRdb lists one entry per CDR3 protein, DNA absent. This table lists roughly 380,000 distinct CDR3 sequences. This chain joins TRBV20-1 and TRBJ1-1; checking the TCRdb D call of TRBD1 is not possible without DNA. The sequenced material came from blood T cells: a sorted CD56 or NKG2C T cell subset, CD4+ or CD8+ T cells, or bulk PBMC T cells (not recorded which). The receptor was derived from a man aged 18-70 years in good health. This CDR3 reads CSAPPGQGAANTEAFF.